Listed here is a single TCR beta chain. Its specificity is unknown. These data are taken from a study of cytomegalovirus exposure and HLA in healthy donors. In the study overall: Researchers found that about 84% of about 400 genotyped donors fell within the Caucasian-associated ancestry cluster. Study-level results: Accurate prediction of most subjects' HLA-A and HLA-B alleles from TCR beta sequences was reported. Several top significant clusters appeared, in a later analysis, to be linked to common viral pathogens.

It was with 60 Vbeta and 13 Jbeta primers that the PCR ran. In the original processing: Later reanalysis found 80 million or so unique TCR beta chains, around 9.9 million of them shared. Assay used: immunoSEQ multiplex PCR; TCRdb lists only in-frame clones, some missing. D and trimming come from the DNA, and the V and J calls and clone size come from that table. The table has tens of thousands of clones, around 76% seen once; the top ten hold about 5.5%. The CDR3 is 16 residues long. The sample was PBMCs. The clonotype was recovered from a male donor in good health and CMV-seropositive. The V and J genes are TRBV21-1 and TRBJ2-7; the table assigns TRBD2, which was not confirmed against the DNA. TRBV21-1 is deemed a pseudogene. The CDR3 protein is CASSTSSGGSSYEQYF. CDR3 in DNA: TGTGCCAGCAGCACTTCTAGCGGGGGGAGCTCCTACGAGCAGTACTTC.